Here is one T cell receptor (beta chain) with its context. The target antigen is unknown. A deep-level run was used for the assay. Each replicate PCR on the sorted subsets used around 200 ng DNA (around 30,000 T cell genomes). Sequenced by immunoSEQ multiplex PCR; TCRdb stores in-frame clones only, minus some. The sample comprises 2 million to 3 million clones, around nine tenths of which are singletons, and roughly 0.13% rests with the top ten. The data originate from a study of shared clonotypes between healthy human individuals. Study results and limitations: A generally larger estimated richness was seen in naive subsets than in memory subsets.

Germline CDR1 is SGHTA and CDR2 is FQGNSA. The CDR3 contains 15 residues. Trimming cost V 5 bases and J 5 bases, with 18 bases left between them. Memory CD4+ cells were the fraction left after CD45RA+ naive selection. Material: naive CD4+ T cells sorted from blood. Subset: CD45RA+ positively selected. The chain is built from TRBV7-2 and TRBJ2-5, with D tentatively TRBD2 (5 bases). This receptor was taken from a man younger than 30 in good health. The CDR3 region is CASSPSRGLWETQYF. The CDR3, as DNA: TGTGCCAGCAGCCCATCCCGCGGGTTGTGGGAGACCCAGTACTTC. Looking up the rest from reference TRBV7-2 and TRBJ2-5 gives the full variable domain: GAGVSQSPSNKVTEKGKDVELRCDPISGHTALYWYRQSLGQGLEFLIYFQGNSAPDKSGLPSDRFSAERTGGSVSTLTIQRTQQEDSAVYLCASSPSRGLWETQYFGPGTRLLVL.